Listed below are T cell receptor beta chains from one sample, sequenced in a study of blood T cells in healthy people across ages. TCRdb called the 5' RACE reads again in MiXCR, with one record for every CDR3 protein. The sample lists 1,300,000 or so distinct CDR3 sequences; almost 60% were seen once. The material sequenced was blood. The receptors originated from a man between 18 and 29 years old in good health. Each CDR3 is given with its conserved first and last residue. The D gene is left open where the match is weak. Only some rows state a clone size, as once, few, many or a class for expanded clones.

J gene,V gene,clone size,D gene,CDR3 DNA,CDR3 protein
TRBJ2-2,TRBV4-1,-,-,TGCGCCAGCAGCCAACTCAGCCTCACATCTGTCACCGGGGAGCTGTTTTTT,CASSQLSLTSVTGELFF
TRBJ2-1,TRBV27,-,TRBD2,TGTGCCAGCAGTTTAACGACTAGCGCCTACAATGAGCAGTTCTTC,CASSLTTSAYNEQFF
TRBJ2-5,TRBV25-1,-,-,TGTGCCAGCAGGTGGCAGCTCCAAGAGACCCAGTACTTC,CASRWQLQETQYF
TRBJ1-1,TRBV20-1,-,-,TGCAGTGCCGGGGACGCGAACACTGAAGCTTTCTTT,CSAGDANTEAFF
TRBJ2-3,TRBV20-1,few,-,TGCAGTGCTAGATGGACTGCGGGTCGGCAGTATTTT,CSARWTAGRQYF
TRBJ1-6,TRBV3-1,-,TRBD1,TGTGCCAGCAGCCAGAACAGGGGGGAGTCCTATAATTCACCCCTCCACTTT,CASSQNRGESYNSPLHF
TRBJ1-2,TRBV29-1,few,-,TGCAGCGTGGATCACAGGGCGGCAATCTATGGCTACACCTTC,CSVDHRAAIYGYTF
TRBJ2-1,TRBV14,-,TRBD2,TGTGCCAGCAGCCAAGGGATAAGCGGGAGACTCCGCTCCTACAATGAGCAGTTCTTC,CASSQGISGRLRSYNEQFF
TRBJ1-1,TRBV30,few,-,TGTGCCTGGAGGGCGAGCGGGATAGATGAAGCTTTCTTT,CAWRASGIDEAFF
TRBJ1-1,TRBV27,-,-,TGTGCCAGCCTCCGGGTCGACGGGAACACTGAAGCTTTCTTT,CASLRVDGNTEAFF
TRBJ2-5,TRBV6-6,-,TRBD2,TGTGCCAGCAGTTCAGCTAGCGGGGGGGTGGAGACCCAGTACTTC,CASSSASGGVETQYF
TRBJ2-3,TRBV28,-,-,TGTGCCAGCAGTTTCAGCCCCCAGCAGTATTTT,CASSFSPQQYF
TRBJ2-1,TRBV3-1,-,-,TGTGCCAGCAGCCACCCGCAGGCAGGGTTTAATGAGCAGTTCTTC,CASSHPQAGFNEQFF
TRBJ1-2,TRBV7-2,once,-,TGTGCCAGCAGCTTACCTCCAGGGGCTGGCTATGGCTACACCTTC,CASSLPPGAGYGYTF
TRBJ2-1,TRBV6-5,-,TRBD1,TGTGCCAGCAGTTACGTACTCGGGACAGCCTACAATGAGCAGTTCTTC,CASSYVLGTAYNEQFF
TRBJ2-5,TRBV5-1,few,-,TGCGCCAGCAGCTTGTGGCTGTCCCAAGAGACCCAGTACTTC,CASSLWLSQETQYF
TRBJ2-7,TRBV28,-,TRBD2,TGTGCCAGCAGTGGGAGGGGACTTTACGAGCAGTACTTC,CASSGRGLYEQYF
TRBJ2-7,TRBV12-3/TRBV12-4,-,-,TGTGCCAGCAGTTTAGGCAGGGTGTTCAACGAGCAGTACTTC,CASSLGRVFNEQYF
TRBJ2-2,TRBV5-1,-,-,TGCGCCAGCAACGACGGGGACACCGGGGAGCTGTTTTTT,CASNDGDTGELFF
TRBJ2-7,TRBV20-1,-,-,TGCAGTGCTAGAGTGGGGGGTAATCGCGAGCAGTACTTC,CSARVGGNREQYF
TRBJ2-4,TRBV24-1,-,-,TGTGCCACCAGTGATCCCCGCGGCGGGAACATTCAGTACTTC,CATSDPRGGNIQYF
TRBJ2-7,TRBV28,-,-,TGTGCCAGCAGTTTAATGTCGGCAAAATCATACGAGCAGTACTTC,CASSLMSAKSYEQYF
TRBJ2-1,TRBV3-1,few,TRBD1,TGTGCCAGCAGCCAAGTTCTTCAGTGGACAGGGGACAATAGGGAGTTCTTC,CASSQVLQWTGDNREFF
TRBJ2-1,TRBV12-3/TRBV12-4,once,TRBD2,TGTGCCAGCAGTTTGTCACTAGCGGGACTCTATGAGCAGTTCTTC,CASSLSLAGLYEQFF
TRBJ2-4,TRBV28,-,-,TGTGCCAGCAGTTTGGAAATAGCCAAAAACATTCAGTACTTC,CASSLEIAKNIQYF
TRBJ2-3,TRBV6-1,-,TRBD1,TGTGCCAGCAGTGAAACGGGACAGGGAGTGGGTACGCAGTATTTT,CASSETGQGVGTQYF
TRBJ1-2,TRBV9,-,-,TGTGCCAGCAGCGTAGGCTCCCTTAACTATGGCTACACCTTC,CASSVGSLNYGYTF
TRBJ1-1,TRBV27,-,-,TGTGCCAGCAGTTTGGGGAACCCGGGGACTGAAGCTTTCTTT,CASSLGNPGTEAFF
TRBJ1-2,TRBV10-2,few,-,TGCGCCAGCATTCCGACAGGCTCCTATGGCTACACCTTC,CASIPTGSYGYTF
TRBJ1-5,TRBV20-1,-,-,TGCAGTGCTAGAGGGTCGGGACTTAATCAGCCCCAGCATTTT,CSARGSGLNQPQHF
TRBJ2-1,TRBV29-1,-,TRBD1,TGCAGCGTTGAAGGACAGGGGGCAGTAACCTACAATGAGCAGTTCTTC,CSVEGQGAVTYNEQFF
TRBJ2-7,TRBV6-5,-,-,TGTGCCAGCAGCCCCGTGCCGGGAACCCAGTACTTC,CASSPVPGTQYF
TRBJ2-1,TRBV20-1,-,-,TGCAGTGCTATCGATCCTAGTTCATACTACAATGAGCAGTTCTTC,CSAIDPSSYYNEQFF
TRBJ2-5,TRBV6-1,-,-,TGTGCCAGCAGGAAATGGGCTGCTCAAGAGACCCAGTACTTC,CASRKWAAQETQYF
TRBJ2-7,TRBV20-1,-,TRBD2,TGCAGTGCTAGTGGAGGGGGGACTAGGCTCTACGAGCAGTACTTC,CSASGGGTRLYEQYF
TRBJ1-2,TRBV20-1,few,-,TGCAGTGCTAGAGACCCCGAACAGGGTCCGACCTATGGCTACACCTTC,CSARDPEQGPTYGYTF
TRBJ2-1,TRBV3-1,-,-,TGTGCCAGCAGCCAATCCCTAGCGGAGGGCGGGGGCAAGCAGTTCTTC,CASSQSLAEGGGKQFF
TRBJ2-7,TRBV7-9,few,-,TGTGCCAGCAGCTTAGCACCCCAGCAAGTAGGCTACGAGCAGTACTTC,CASSLAPQQVGYEQYF
TRBJ2-7,TRBV6-5,-,TRBD1,TGTGCCAGCAGGGGAACGGGACAGCGCTACGAGCAGTACTTC,CASRGTGQRYEQYF
TRBJ2-1,TRBV3-1,-,-,TGTGCCAGCAGCCAAGATCGGTTAGCGTACAATGAGCAGTTCTTC,CASSQDRLAYNEQFF
TRBJ2-7,TRBV4-2,-,TRBD1,TGTGCCGGCAGCCAGTACGGGACAGAGTCCTACGAGCAGTACTTC,CAGSQYGTESYEQYF
TRBJ1-6,TRBV27,-,-,TGTGCCAGCATTTTACGGGTTATGTCACCCCTCCACTTT,CASILRVMSPLHF
TRBJ1-2,TRBV7-9,-,TRBD1,TGTGCCAGCAGCTTAGCGGAGACAGGGTACGGCTACACCTTC,CASSLAETGYGYTF
TRBJ2-5,TRBV24-1,-,-,TGTGCCACCAGTGATTTGGGGGCCACAGGGCGGGAGACCCAGTACTTC,CATSDLGATGRETQYF